This is a list of T cell receptor beta chains from one sample in a study of blood T cell repertoires in COVID-19. The method was immunoSEQ multiplex PCR; TCRdb's version includes in-frame clones alone and lacks a portion of them. The table shows around 250,000 clones, with about 90% occurring only once. The source material was peripheral blood. The receptors originated from a woman aged 55-70 years with COVID-19, enrolled during active disease. Both conserved end residues are part of each CDR3. D genes are given only for firm matches. Clone sizes are given selectively: once, few, many, or a class where the clone is expanded.

TRBJ2-7 | - | TRBD1 | TRBV5-4 | CASTNGAGGVGEQYF | TGTGCCAGCACCAACGGGGCAGGGGGCGTCGGCGAGCAGTACTTC
TRBJ2-7 | - | - | TRBV10-3 | CAISTEENPYEQYF | TGTGCCATCAGCACGGAGGAGAACCCTTACGAGCAGTACTTC
TRBJ2-7 | many | TRBD2 | TRBV29-1 | CSVRTSGQYFYEQYF | TGCAGCGTCCGGACTAGCGGTCAGTATTTCTACGAGCAGTACTTC
TRBJ2-2 | - | - | TRBV7-6 | CASSLALGPGELFF | TGTGCCAGCAGCTTAGCGTTGGGCCCTGGGGAGCTGTTTTTT
TRBJ1-1 | - | TRBD1 | TRBV9 | CASSRNRGGTEAFF | TGTGCCAGCAGCAGAAACAGGGGAGGAACTGAAGCTTTCTTT
TRBJ2-3 | once | - | TRBV20-1 | CSASKQGEADTQYF | TGCAGTGCTAGTAAGCAGGGGGAGGCAGATACGCAGTATTTT
TRBJ1-2 | - | - | TRBV9 | CASSVASSGYTF | TGTGCCAGCAGCGTAGCGTCGAGTGGCTACACCTTC
TRBJ2-7 | - | TRBD1 | TRBV2 | CASSGYRGSYEQYF | TGTGCCAGCAGTGGATACAGGGGGTCGTACGAGCAGTACTTC
TRBJ1-6 | - | - | TRBV11-2 | CASSQEQGFSPLHF | TGTGCCAGCAGCCAAGAACAGGGCTTCTCACCCCTCCACTTT
TRBJ1-2 | - | TRBD1 | TRBV10-2 | CASSVTGGANSNYGYTF | TGCGCCAGCAGTGTTACAGGGGGAGCCAATTCTAACTATGGCTACACCTTC
TRBJ2-2 | - | - | TRBV7-2 | CASSLRELTTGELFF | TGTGCCAGCAGTCTCCGGGAACTTACTACCGGGGAGCTGTTTTTT
TRBJ1-5 | once | - | TRBV29-1 | CSVAAGPNQPQHF | TGCAGCGTTGCGGCAGGCCCCAATCAGCCCCAGCATTTT
TRBJ2-5 | - | TRBD1 | TRBV7-7 | CASSLDRGGTQYF | TGTGCCAGCAGCTTAGACAGGGGCGGGACCCAGTACTTC
TRBJ1-2 | - | TRBD1 | TRBV7-9 | CASSSPGGKGYTF | TGTGCCAGCAGCTCCCCAGGGGGCAAAGGCTACACCTTC
TRBJ1-2 | few | TRBD1 | TRBV12-5 | CASGHGQGGHGYTF | TGTGCTAGTGGTCATGGACAGGGCGGGCATGGCTACACCTTC
TRBJ1-3 | - | - | TRBV5-1 | CASSFSGQQVSGNTIYF | TGCGCCAGCAGCTTTTCAGGACAGCAAGTCTCTGGAAACACCATATATTTT
TRBJ1-4 | few | - | TRBV30 | CAWSGSLEEKLFF | TGTGCCTGGAGTGGATCCTTGGAGGAAAAACTGTTTTTT
TRBJ2-5 | - | - | TRBV6-5 | CASSRNTGETQYF | TGTGCCAGCAGCCGCAATACGGGGGAGACCCAGTACTTC
TRBJ2-2 | - | TRBD1 | TRBV11-3 | CASSIGQANTGELFF | TGTGCCAGCAGTATCGGACAGGCGAACACCGGGGAGCTGTTTTTT
TRBJ1-5 | few | - | TRBV19 | CASSSQGLGRQPQHF | TGTGCCAGTAGCTCGCAGGGGTTGGGTCGTCAGCCCCAGCATTTT
TRBJ1-5 | - | - | TRBV4-1 | CASSHTEISNQPQHF | TGCGCCAGCAGCCACACAGAGATTAGCAATCAGCCCCAGCATTTT
TRBJ2-2 | - | TRBD1 | TRBV6-2/TRBV6-3 | CASSLDRVKAGELFF | TGTGCCAGCAGTCTGGACAGGGTGAAGGCCGGGGAGCTGTTTTTT
TRBJ2-7 | - | - | TRBV7-9 | CASSARQATYEQYF | TGTGCCAGCAGCGCCCGACAAGCAACCTACGAGCAGTACTTC
TRBJ1-4 | - | - | TRBV5-4 | CASSLDLSPNEKLFF | TGTGCCAGCAGCTTGGATCTAAGCCCTAATGAAAAACTGTTTTTT
TRBJ1-1 | - | - | TRBV2 | CASRDKRGKAFF | TGTGCCAGCAGGGACAAAAGGGGGAAAGCTTTCTTT
TRBJ2-4 | - | - | TRBV13 | CASSFARAKNIQYF | TGTGCCAGCAGCTTTGCCAGAGCCAAAAACATTCAGTACTTC
TRBJ2-5 | - | TRBD1 | TRBV20-1 | CSASRQGAQETQYF | TGCAGTGCTAGTCGGCAGGGGGCCCAAGAGACCCAGTACTTC
TRBJ1-1 | - | TRBD1 | TRBV29-1 | CSVDQTGQGRGNTEAFF | TGCAGCGTTGACCAGACAGGACAGGGTCGTGGGAACACTGAAGCTTTCTTT
TRBJ2-6 | - | - | TRBV30 | CAWSTWGGPSSGANVLTF | TGTGCCTGGAGTACTTGGGGGGGCCCAAGCTCTGGGGCCAACGTCCTGACTTTC
TRBJ2-7 | - | - | TRBV15 | CATSRTNRVPYEQYF | TGTGCCACCAGCAGAACCAACAGGGTTCCCTACGAGCAGTACTTC
TRBJ2-6 | - | - | TRBV9 | CASSVRRYLRGDHSGANVLTF | TGTGCCAGCAGCGTTAGAAGATACCTCAGGGGGGATCACTCTGGGGCCAACGTCCTGACTTTC
TRBJ2-5 | - | TRBD2 | TRBV5-1 | CASSPGTSGGQETQYF | TGCGCCAGCAGCCCAGGGACTAGCGGGGGGCAAGAGACCCAGTACTTC
TRBJ2-1 | - | - | TRBV28 | CASSLGGSSYNEQFF | TGTGCCAGCAGTTTAGGGGGGAGCTCCTACAATGAGCAGTTCTTC
TRBJ1-5 | few | TRBD1 | TRBV5-1 | CASSSGGNQPQHF | TGCGCCAGCAGCTCAGGGGGGAATCAGCCCCAGCATTTT
TRBJ2-6 | - | - | TRBV7-2 | CASSPFSLQVAGANVLTF | TGTGCCAGCAGCCCATTCAGCCTACAGGTGGCTGGGGCCAACGTCCTGACTTTC
TRBJ1-2 | - | - | TRBV6-2/TRBV6-3 | CASSSPAGPSYGYTF | TGTGCCAGCAGTTCCCCGGCGGGGCCGAGCTATGGCTACACCTTC
TRBJ1-4 | - | - | TRBV25-1 | CASSEDTTNEKLFF | TGTGCCAGCAGTGAGGACACAACTAATGAAAAACTGTTTTTT
TRBJ1-5 | - | - | TRBV18 | CASSPEVHQPQHF | TGTGCCAGCTCACCCGAGGTCCATCAGCCCCAGCATTTT
TRBJ1-2 | - | TRBD1 | TRBV27 | CASSLGTGTYGYTF | TGTGCCAGCAGTTTAGGGACAGGTACCTATGGCTACACCTTC
TRBJ1-5 | - | TRBD1 | TRBV7-8 | CASSFAGTDYQPQHF | TGTGCCAGCAGCTTCGCCGGGACAGACTATCAGCCCCAGCATTTT
TRBJ2-4 | - | TRBD1 | TRBV4-2 | CASSQEGTGLNIQYF | TGTGCCAGCAGCCAAGAAGGGACAGGGCTAAACATTCAGTACTTC
TRBJ2-7 | - | - | TRBV6-5 | CASSRTEDYEQYF | TGTGCCAGCAGTCGGACAGAAGACTACGAGCAGTACTTC
TRBJ1-5 | once | TRBD1 | TRBV6-5 | CASSRGTGAAQPQHF | TGTGCCAGCAGCAGGGGGACAGGGGCTGCACAGCCCCAGCATTTT
TRBJ1-1 | - | - | TRBV10-3 | CAICRDTKGTEAFF | TGTGCCATCTGCCGGGACACCAAGGGGACTGAAGCTTTCTTT
TRBJ1-5 | - | - | TRBV7-9 | CASSFSGAVNQPQHF | TGTGCCAGCAGCTTTAGCGGGGCAGTCAATCAGCCCCAGCATTTT
TRBJ2-7 | - | - | TRBV25-1 | CASQSRYEQYF | TGTGCCAGCCAGAGCAGGTACGAGCAGTACTTC
TRBJ1-2 | once | TRBD1 | TRBV5-4 | CASSQAGGWGGYTF | TGTGCCAGCAGCCAAGCAGGGGGTTGGGGTGGCTACACCTTC
TRBJ1-1 | - | TRBD1 | TRBV18 | CASSVQGATEAFF | TGTGCCAGCTCAGTACAGGGGGCGACTGAAGCTTTCTTT